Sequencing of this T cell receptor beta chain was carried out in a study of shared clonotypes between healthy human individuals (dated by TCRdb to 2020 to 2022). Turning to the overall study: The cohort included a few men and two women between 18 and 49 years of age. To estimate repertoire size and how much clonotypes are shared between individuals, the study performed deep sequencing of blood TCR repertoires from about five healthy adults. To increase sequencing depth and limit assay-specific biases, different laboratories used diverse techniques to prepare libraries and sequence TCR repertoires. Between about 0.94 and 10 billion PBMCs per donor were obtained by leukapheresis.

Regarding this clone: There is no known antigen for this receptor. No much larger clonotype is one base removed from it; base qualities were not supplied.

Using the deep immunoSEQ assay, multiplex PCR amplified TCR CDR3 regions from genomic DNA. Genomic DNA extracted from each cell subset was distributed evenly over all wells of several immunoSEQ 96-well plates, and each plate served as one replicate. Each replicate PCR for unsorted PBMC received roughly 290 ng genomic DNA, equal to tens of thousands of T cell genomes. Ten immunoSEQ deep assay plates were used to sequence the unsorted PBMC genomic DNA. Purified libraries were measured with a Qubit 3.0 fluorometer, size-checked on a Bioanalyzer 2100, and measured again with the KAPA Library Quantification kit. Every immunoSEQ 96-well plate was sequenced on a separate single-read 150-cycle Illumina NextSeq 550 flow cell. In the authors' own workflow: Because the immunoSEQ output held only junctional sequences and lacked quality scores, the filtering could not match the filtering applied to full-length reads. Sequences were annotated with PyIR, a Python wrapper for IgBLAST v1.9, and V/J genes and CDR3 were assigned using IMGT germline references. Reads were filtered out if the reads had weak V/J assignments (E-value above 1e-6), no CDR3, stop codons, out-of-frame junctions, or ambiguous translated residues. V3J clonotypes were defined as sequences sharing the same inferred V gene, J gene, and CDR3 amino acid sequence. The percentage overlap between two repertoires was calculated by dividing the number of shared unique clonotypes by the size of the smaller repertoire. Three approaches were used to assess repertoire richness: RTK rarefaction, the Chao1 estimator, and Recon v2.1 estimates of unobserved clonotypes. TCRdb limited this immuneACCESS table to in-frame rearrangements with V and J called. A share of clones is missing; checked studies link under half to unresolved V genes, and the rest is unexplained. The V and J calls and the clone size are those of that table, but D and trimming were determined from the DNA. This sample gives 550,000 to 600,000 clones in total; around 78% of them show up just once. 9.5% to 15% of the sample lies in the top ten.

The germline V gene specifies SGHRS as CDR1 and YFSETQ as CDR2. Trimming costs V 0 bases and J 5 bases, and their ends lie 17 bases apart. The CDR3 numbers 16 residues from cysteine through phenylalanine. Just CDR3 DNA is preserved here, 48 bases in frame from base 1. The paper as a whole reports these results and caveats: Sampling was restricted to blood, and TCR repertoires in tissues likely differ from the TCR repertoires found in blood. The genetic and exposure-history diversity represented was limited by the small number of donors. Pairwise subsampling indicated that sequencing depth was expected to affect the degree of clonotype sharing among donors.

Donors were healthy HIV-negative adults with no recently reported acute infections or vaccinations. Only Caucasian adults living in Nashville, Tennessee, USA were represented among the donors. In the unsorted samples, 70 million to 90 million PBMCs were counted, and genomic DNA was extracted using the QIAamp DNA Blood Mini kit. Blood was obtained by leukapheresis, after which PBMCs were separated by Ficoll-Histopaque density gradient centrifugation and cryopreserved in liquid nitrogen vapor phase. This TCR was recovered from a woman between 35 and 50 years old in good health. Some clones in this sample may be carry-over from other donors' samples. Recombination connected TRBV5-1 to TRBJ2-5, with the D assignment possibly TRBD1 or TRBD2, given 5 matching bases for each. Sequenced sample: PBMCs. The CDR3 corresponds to CASSLARGLPGETQYF. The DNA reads TGCGCCAGCAGCTTGGCCCGGGGCTTACCCGGGGAGACCCAGTACTTC.